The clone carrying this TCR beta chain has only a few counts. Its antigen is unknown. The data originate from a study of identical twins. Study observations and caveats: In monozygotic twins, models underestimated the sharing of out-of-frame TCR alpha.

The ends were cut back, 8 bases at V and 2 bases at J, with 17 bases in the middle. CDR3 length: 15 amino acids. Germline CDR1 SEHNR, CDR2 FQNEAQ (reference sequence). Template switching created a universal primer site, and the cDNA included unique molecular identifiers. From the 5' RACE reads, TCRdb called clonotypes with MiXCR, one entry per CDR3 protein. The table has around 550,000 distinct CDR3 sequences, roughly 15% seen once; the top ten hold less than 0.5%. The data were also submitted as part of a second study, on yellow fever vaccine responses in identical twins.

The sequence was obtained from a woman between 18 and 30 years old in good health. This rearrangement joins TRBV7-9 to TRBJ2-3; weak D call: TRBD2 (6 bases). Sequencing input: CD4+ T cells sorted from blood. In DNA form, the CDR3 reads TGTGCCAGCTCAAAGTGGGGGGAGAACACAGATACGCAGTATTTT. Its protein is CASSKWGENTDTQYF.